This T cell receptor (beta chain) was retrieved from a study of T-cell memory formation after mild COVID-19 (dated by TCRdb to the early 2020s). For the study in its entirety: Most TCR sequence clusters were specific to one of the two donors. Two young, previously healthy adult volunteers, one female and one male, were included in the cohort. T-cell clones expanding and contracting after mild COVID-19 in a couple of donors were tracked by longitudinal TCRalpha and TCRbeta repertoire sequencing. Summary of the overall study and its limitations: Contracting CD4+ clones turned up mainly in the CM and EM memory subsets, whereas EMRA was where CD8+ clones were enriched. Clones that contracted from day 15 to 85 showed balanced CD4/CD8 phenotypes, whereas a second wave of clones that expanded from day 15 to 37 leaned towards CD4+. Whether the second-wave clones peaking on day 37 were SARS-CoV-2 specific was not confirmed. Some responding clones were found in pre-infection memory, which suggests that pre-existing cross-reactive memory T cells took part in the SARS-CoV-2 response. Only two mild cases were covered by the study, and larger cohorts that include severe cases with pre-infection samples were considered necessary.

TCRdb records Illumina NovaSeq 6000 as the sequencer. Using 5'RACE with constant-segment primers, TCRalpha and TCRbeta cDNA libraries were constructed, with sample barcodes and unique molecular identifiers added in the process. Trizol reagent was used to extract RNA from every sample. Library amplification was performed in two PCR steps, and a second sample barcode and Illumina TruSeq adapters were introduced in the second step. Libraries were sequenced on an Illumina NovaSeq with 2 x 150 bp paired-end reads. The authors' analysis ran thus. Demultiplexing of reads and collapsing into UMI-guided consensus sequences were performed with migec v1.2.7. Using mixcr v2.1.11, UMI consensuses were aligned to TRA and TRB V and J templates and then assembled into clonotypes. Expanded or contracted clonotypes were those called significant by both edgeR and NoisET, with noise models trained on biological replicates. For edgeR calls, the cutoffs were a false discovery rate-adjusted p below 0.01 and a log2 fold-change threshold of 1. As an exploratory analysis of dynamics, max-normalized trajectories of the 1000 most abundant clonotypes were examined by PCA with hierarchical clustering. Each responding clone was given a CD4 or CD8 phenotype based on the CD4+ and CD8+ repertoires, which had been sequenced separately. The public reads were reanalyzed by TCRdb: fastp trimming at Q25, MiXCR alignment, in-frame beta chains only. Each entry merges the rows of one CDR3 protein and shows their most common DNA and genes. The V and J calls and clone size come from TCRdb's table, not from the authors' own analysis. The sample records roughly 510,000 distinct CDR3 sequences, 15% to 20% of which are singletons. Jointly, the top ten make up less than 10% of the sample.

Taken from the germline V gene, the CDR1 and CDR2 loops are SGHRS and YFSETQ. The CDR3, from cysteine to phenylalanine, totals 15 residues. Only CDR3 DNA is held: 45 bases, read in frame from base 1. V and J lose 2 bases and 0 bases, and a span of 10 bases separates them. This clonotype came up a few times. Which antigen it targets is not known. No clone much larger than this one lies a single base away; base qualities are absent. Ficoll-Paque density gradient centrifugation was the method used to isolate PBMCs. Sequences were obtained from PBMCs or a T cell subset sorted from them (not recorded which). This chain joins TRBV5-1 to TRBJ2-3, with TRBD2 as a weak D call on 5 bases. This receptor was taken from an adult woman who had mild COVID-19 (a few samples of this study predate the infection). The sample titles of this study are shuffled in the database, so cell type and time point are left out; the donor was told from shared clones. The encoded CDR3 is CASSFSGASTDTQYF. The nucleotide sequence is TGCGCCAGCAGCTTCAGCGGTGCTAGCACAGATACGCAGTATTTT.